This T cell receptor beta chain appears in the sequencing data of a study of beta chain features in type 1 diabetes. Findings and limits, study-wide: Shortening that was moderate but significant affected the TCRB CDR3s of Type 1 diabetes patients in all four CD4+ subsets. Highly expressing activated T cells could be over-counted with a cDNA template. Patients and controls would be equally affected if PCR favored shorter templates.

This clone was detected a few times. Antigen unknown. Expressed TCRB transcripts were sequenced after all isolated RNA was converted to cDNA. Libraries were prepared by immunoSEQ multiplex PCR; TCRdb keeps only in-frame clonotypes and omits some of them. The sample holds some 330,000 clones, around 10% seen once. V dropped 2 bases and J dropped 3 bases, with 11 bases sitting between them. Germline lookup yields CDR1 MNHNY and CDR2 SVGAGI (reference sequence). CDR3 length: 15 amino acids. The sample was naive CD4+ T cells from blood. The receptor was derived from a woman between 25 and 40 years old in good health. The chain is built from TRBV6-6 and TRBJ1-5; D may be TRBD1 (6 bases). The CDR3 loop is CASSYEGGINQPQHF. The CDR3 nucleotides are TGTGCCAGCAGTTACGAGGGGGGGATCAATCAGCCCCAGCATTTT.